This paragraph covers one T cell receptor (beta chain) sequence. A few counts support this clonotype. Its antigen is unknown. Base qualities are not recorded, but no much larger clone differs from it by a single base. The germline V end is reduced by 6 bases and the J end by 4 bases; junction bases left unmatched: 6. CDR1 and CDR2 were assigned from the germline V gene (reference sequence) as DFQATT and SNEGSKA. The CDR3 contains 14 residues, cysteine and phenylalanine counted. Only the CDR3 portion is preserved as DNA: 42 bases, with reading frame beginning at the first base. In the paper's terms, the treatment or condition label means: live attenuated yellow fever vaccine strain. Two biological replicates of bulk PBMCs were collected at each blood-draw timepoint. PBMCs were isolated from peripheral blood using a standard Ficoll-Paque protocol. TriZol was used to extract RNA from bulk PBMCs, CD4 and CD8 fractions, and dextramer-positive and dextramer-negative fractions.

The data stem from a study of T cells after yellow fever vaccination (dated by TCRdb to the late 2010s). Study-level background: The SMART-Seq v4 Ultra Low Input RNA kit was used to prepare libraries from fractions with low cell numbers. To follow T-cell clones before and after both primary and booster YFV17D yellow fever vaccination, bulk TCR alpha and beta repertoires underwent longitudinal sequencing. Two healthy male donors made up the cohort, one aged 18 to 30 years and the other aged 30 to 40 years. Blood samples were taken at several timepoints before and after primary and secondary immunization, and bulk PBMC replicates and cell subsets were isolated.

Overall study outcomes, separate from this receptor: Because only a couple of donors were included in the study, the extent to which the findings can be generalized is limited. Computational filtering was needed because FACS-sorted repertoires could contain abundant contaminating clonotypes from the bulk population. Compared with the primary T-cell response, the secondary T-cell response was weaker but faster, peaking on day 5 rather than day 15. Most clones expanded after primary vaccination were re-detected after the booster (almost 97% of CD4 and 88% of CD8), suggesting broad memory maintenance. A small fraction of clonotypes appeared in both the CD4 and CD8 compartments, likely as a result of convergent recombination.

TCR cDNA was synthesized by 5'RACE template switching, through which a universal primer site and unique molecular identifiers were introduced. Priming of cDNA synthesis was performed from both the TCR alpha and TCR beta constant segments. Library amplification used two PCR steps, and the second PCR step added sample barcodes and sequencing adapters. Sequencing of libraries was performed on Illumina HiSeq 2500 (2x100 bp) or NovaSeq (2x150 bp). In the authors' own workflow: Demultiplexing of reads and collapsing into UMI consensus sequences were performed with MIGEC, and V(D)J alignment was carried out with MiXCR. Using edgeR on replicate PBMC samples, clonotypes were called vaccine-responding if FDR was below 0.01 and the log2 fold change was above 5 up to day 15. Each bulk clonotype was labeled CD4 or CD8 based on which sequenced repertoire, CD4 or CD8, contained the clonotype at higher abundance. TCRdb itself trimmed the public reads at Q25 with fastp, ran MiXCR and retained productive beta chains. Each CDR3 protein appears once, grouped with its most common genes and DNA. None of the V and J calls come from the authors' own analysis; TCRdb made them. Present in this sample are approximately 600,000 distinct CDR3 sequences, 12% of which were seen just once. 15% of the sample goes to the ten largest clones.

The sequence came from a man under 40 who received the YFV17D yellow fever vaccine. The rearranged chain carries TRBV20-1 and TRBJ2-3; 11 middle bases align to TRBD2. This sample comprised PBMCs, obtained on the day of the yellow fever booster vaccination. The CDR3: CSALTSGTSDTQYF. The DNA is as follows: TGCAGTGCCCTGACTAGCGGGACATCAGATACGCAGTATTTT.